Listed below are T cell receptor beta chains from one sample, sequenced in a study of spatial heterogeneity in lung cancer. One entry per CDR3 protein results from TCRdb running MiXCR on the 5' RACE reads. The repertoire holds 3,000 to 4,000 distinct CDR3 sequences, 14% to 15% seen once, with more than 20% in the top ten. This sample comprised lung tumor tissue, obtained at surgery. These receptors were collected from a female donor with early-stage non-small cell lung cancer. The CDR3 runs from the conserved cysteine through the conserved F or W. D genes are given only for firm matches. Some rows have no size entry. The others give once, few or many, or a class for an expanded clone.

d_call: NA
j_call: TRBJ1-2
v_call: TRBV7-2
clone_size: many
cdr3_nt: TGTGCCAGCAGCCAAATAACAGGCAACTATGGCTACACCTTC
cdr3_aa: CASSQITGNYGYTF

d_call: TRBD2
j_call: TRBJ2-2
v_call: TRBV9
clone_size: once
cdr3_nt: TGTGCCACCTCCGGGACTAGCGGCACCGGGGAGCTGTTTTTT
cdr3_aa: CATSGTSGTGELFF

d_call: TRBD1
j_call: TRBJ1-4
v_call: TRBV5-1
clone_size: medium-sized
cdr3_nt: TGCGCCAGCAGCTTGCTGGGACAGGGTAATGAAAAACTGTTTTTT
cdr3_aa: CASSLLGQGNEKLFF

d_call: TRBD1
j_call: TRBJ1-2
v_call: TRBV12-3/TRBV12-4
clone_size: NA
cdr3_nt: TGTGCCAGCAGCCCAACCGGGACAGGTCTTTATGGCTACACCTTC
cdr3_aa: CASSPTGTGLYGYTF

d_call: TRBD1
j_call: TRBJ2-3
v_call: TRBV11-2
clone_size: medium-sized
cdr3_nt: TGTGCCAGCAGCCCAGGGGGCGGCGGGCCGTATTTT
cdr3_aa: CASSPGGGGPYF

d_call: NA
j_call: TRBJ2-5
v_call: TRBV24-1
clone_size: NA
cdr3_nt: TGTGCCACCTCCCCGGGACAAGGAGGGACCCAGTACTTC
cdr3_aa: CATSPGQGGTQYF

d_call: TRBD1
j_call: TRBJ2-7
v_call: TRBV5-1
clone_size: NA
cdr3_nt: TGCGCCAGCAGCTCCGGGACAGGGGGTTACGAGCAGTACTTC
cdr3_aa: CASSSGTGGYEQYF

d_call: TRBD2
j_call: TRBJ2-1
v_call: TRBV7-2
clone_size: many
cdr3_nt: TGTGCCAGTGGGGTTCCGGGACTACCCTACAATGAGCAGTTCTTC
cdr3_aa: CASGVPGLPYNEQFF

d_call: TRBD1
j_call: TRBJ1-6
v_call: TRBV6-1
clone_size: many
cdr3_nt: TGTGCCAGCATTACAGGGGATTCACCCCTCCACTTT
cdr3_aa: CASITGDSPLHF

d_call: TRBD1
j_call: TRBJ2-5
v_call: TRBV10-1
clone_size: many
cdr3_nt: TGCGCCAGCAGTGAGTCGGGACAGGGACAAGAGACCCAGTACTTC
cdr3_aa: CASSESGQGQETQYF

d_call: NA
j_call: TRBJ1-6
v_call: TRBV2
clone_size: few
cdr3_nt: TGTGCCAGCAGTCCGTCCGAAAATTCACCCCTCCACTTT
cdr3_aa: CASSPSENSPLHF

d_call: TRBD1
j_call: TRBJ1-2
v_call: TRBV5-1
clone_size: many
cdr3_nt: TGCGCCAGCAGCTCCGACAGGGACCTTAACTATGGCTACACCTTC
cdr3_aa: CASSSDRDLNYGYTF

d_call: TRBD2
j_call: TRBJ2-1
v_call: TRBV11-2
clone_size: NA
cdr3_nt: TGTGCCAGCAGCCCGACCGGACTAGCGGTCTACAATGAGCAGTTCTTC
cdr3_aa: CASSPTGLAVYNEQFF

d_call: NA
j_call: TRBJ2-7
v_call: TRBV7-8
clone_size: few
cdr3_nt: TGTGCCAGCAGCTTATATATACGCCCCGGGACACTCTCCTACGAGCAGTACTTC
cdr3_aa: CASSLYIRPGTLSYEQYF

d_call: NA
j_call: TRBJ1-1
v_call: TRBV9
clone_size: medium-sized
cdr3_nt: TGTGCCAGCAGCTCGCGGCAGAACACTGAAGCTTTCTTT
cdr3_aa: CASSSRQNTEAFF

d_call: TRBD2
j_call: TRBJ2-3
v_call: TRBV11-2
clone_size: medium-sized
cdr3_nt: TGTGCCAGCAGCTATAGACTAGCGGGGGGCGAGGATACGCAGTATTTT
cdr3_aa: CASSYRLAGGEDTQYF

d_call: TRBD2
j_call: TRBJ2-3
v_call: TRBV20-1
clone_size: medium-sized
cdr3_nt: TGCAGTGCTTTTAGCGGGGGAAGCACAGATACGCAGTATTTT
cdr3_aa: CSAFSGGSTDTQYF

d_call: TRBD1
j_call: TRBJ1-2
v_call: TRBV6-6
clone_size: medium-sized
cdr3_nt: TGTGCCAGCAGTTACCAAGCCCTGACAGGGGGTGACTATGGCTACACCTTC
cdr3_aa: CASSYQALTGGDYGYTF

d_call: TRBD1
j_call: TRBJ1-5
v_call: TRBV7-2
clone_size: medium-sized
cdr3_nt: TGTGCCAGCAGCTTAACCGGGACAGGGGGCTACAATCAGCCCCAGCATTTT
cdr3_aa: CASSLTGTGGYNQPQHF

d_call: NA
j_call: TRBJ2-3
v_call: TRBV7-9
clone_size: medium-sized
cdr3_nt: TGTGCCAGCACTTGGACAGATACGCAGTATTTT
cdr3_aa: CASTWTDTQYF

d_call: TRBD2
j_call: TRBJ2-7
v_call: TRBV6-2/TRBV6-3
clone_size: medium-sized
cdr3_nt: TGTGCCAGCAGTCCCCTCCGGGGGGGCCATTACGAGCAGTACTTC
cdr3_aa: CASSPLRGGHYEQYF

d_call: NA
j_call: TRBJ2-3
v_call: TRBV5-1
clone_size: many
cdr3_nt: TGCGCCAGCAGTGGTAGTTGGGGAAACACAGATACGCAGTATTTT
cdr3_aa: CASSGSWGNTDTQYF

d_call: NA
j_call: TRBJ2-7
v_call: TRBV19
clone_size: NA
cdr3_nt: TGTGCCAGCACTGGGGGATACGAGCAGTACTTC
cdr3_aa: CASTGGYEQYF

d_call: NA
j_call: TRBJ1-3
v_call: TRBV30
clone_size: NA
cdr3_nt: TGTGCCTGGAGTCCTACACGAGGGGGAAACACCATATATTTT
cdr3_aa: CAWSPTRGGNTIYF

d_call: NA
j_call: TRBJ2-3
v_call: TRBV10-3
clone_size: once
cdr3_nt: TGTGCCACTATCGGAGACGGGGATACGCAGTATTTT
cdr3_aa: CATIGDGDTQYF

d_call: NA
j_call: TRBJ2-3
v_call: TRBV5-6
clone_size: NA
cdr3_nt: TGTGCCAGCAGCTTGGGTCCGGGCTCGGATACGCAGTATTTT
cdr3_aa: CASSLGPGSDTQYF

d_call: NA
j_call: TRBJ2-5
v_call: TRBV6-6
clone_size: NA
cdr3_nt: TGTGCCAGCAGTTACTTCCCGACAGAAGAGACCCAGTACTTC
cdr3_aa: CASSYFPTEETQYF

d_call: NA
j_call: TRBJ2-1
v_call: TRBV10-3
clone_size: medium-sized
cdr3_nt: TGTGCCATCAGTCCCACCCACGCGGGGCACAATGAGCAGTTCTTC
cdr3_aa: CAISPTHAGHNEQFF